These T cell receptor beta chains were read from a single sample in a study of blood T cells in healthy people across ages. In TCRdb, the 5' RACE reads were re-called with MiXCR into one record per CDR3 protein. The data contain about 1,400,000 distinct CDR3 sequences, 42% of them seen just once; the ten biggest clones take up 7% to 9.5%. Sequenced sample: blood. These receptors came from a woman aged 18-30 years in good health. Each CDR3 is given with its conserved first and last residue. D genes are given only for firm matches. Size is stated for part of the rows, as once, few or many counts, or as a class when the clone is expanded.

NA,TRBV29-1,TRBJ2-5,NA,CSVENLGTSETQYF,TGCAGCGTTGAAAACCTAGGGACCTCGGAGACCCAGTACTTC
NA,TRBV6-5,TRBJ2-1,NA,CASSYSVSPQIGEQFF,TGTGCCAGCAGTTACTCGGTTAGCCCCCAAATCGGTGAGCAGTTCTTC
few,TRBV6-5,TRBJ2-2,TRBD1,CASSYSSTGVNTGELFF,TGTGCCAGCAGTTACTCATCGACAGGGGTCAACACCGGGGAGCTGTTTTTT
NA,TRBV9,TRBJ2-5,NA,CASSVRLKSKETQYF,TGTGCCAGCAGCGTAAGACTAAAGAGTAAAGAGACCCAGTACTTC
once,TRBV6-5,TRBJ2-7,NA,CASSDSRAGEQYF,TGTGCCAGCAGTGACTCGCGGGCCGGCGAGCAGTACTTC
NA,TRBV11-2,TRBJ2-1,NA,CASSSQGYYNEQFF,TGTGCCAGCAGCTCCCAGGGCTACTACAATGAGCAGTTCTTC
few,TRBV6-6,TRBJ2-7,NA,CASSGHFYEQYF,TGTGCCAGCAGTGGACACTTCTACGAGCAGTACTTC
few,TRBV9,TRBJ1-2,NA,CASSAGTVSTYTF,TGTGCCAGCAGCGCGGGGACGGTTTCAACCTACACCTTC
NA,TRBV7-2,TRBJ1-2,NA,CASSLGLQVEYGYTF,TGTGCCAGCAGCCTAGGACTCCAGGTGGAGTATGGCTACACCTTC
NA,TRBV4-2,TRBJ1-2,TRBD1,CASSQGLTGTYGYTF,TGTGCCAGCAGCCAGGGTCTGACAGGGACATACGGCTACACCTTC
NA,TRBV10-2,TRBJ1-5,NA,CASSEKVGPQHF,TGCGCCAGCAGTGAAAAGGTTGGGCCCCAGCATTTT
many,TRBV6-1,TRBJ2-1,NA,CASHPGSPGDAYNEQFF,TGTGCCAGCCACCCGGGGTCCCCAGGGGACGCCTACAATGAGCAGTTCTTC
few,TRBV4-1,TRBJ2-7,TRBD2,CASSHMTSGPYEQYF,TGCGCCAGCAGCCACATGACTAGCGGACCCTACGAGCAGTACTTC
NA,TRBV5-1,TRBJ1-2,NA,CASSLFLSGQDGYTF,TGCGCCAGCAGCTTGTTCTTATCAGGGCAAGATGGCTACACCTTC
few,TRBV5-1,TRBJ1-2,TRBD1,CASSVGTDSYGYTF,TGCGCCAGCAGCGTCGGGACAGACTCCTATGGCTACACCTTC
NA,TRBV7-9,TRBJ2-3,NA,CASSFPPDRSTDTQYF,TGTGCCAGCAGCTTTCCCCCGGACAGAAGCACAGATACGCAGTATTTT
NA,TRBV15,TRBJ1-6,TRBD1,CATSRGRTGSTGNSPLHF,TGTGCCACTAGCAGAGGAAGGACAGGCAGTACGGGGAATTCACCCCTCCACTTT
NA,TRBV20-1,TRBJ1-1,NA,CSARVGGVSMNTEAFF,TGCAGTGCTAGGGTAGGGGGGGTGAGCATGAACACTGAAGCTTTCTTT
NA,TRBV7-2,TRBJ1-6,NA,CASSPPGTINSPLHF,TGTGCCAGCAGCCCCCCCGGGACAATCAATTCACCCCTCCACTTT
NA,TRBV12-5,TRBJ1-2,NA,CASGLDTGYTNYGYTF,TGTGCTAGTGGTTTGGATACAGGGTATACTAACTATGGCTACACCTTC
few,TRBV20-1,TRBJ1-6,NA,CSARDSSSYNSPLHF,TGCAGTGCTAGAGATAGTAGCTCCTATAATTCACCCCTCCACTTT
few,TRBV4-2,TRBJ2-1,TRBD2,CASSQDRGLAGSYNEQFF,TGTGCCAGCAGCCAGGACCGCGGACTAGCGGGCTCCTACAATGAGCAGTTCTTC
NA,TRBV25-1,TRBJ2-5,NA,CASSVANQETQYF,TGTGCCAGCAGTGTTGCTAACCAAGAGACCCAGTACTTC
NA,TRBV11-2,TRBJ2-7,TRBD2,CASSTGLAGGLEQYF,TGTGCCAGCAGCACGGGACTAGCGGGGGGATTAGAGCAGTACTTC
NA,TRBV2,TRBJ2-3,NA,CASSARGASTDTQYF,TGTGCCAGCAGCGCGAGGGGAGCTAGCACAGATACGCAGTATTTT
NA,TRBV20-1,TRBJ2-1,TRBD2,CSATSQWAGAGNEQFF,TGCAGTGCTACCTCCCAATGGGCGGGAGCGGGAAATGAGCAGTTCTTC
NA,TRBV2,TRBJ1-1,TRBD1,CASSVTGASYTEAFF,TGTGCCAGCAGTGTCACAGGGGCTTCGTACACTGAAGCTTTCTTT
NA,TRBV2,TRBJ2-4,NA,CASEGLGKNIQYF,TGTGCCAGCGAGGGGCTTGGCAAAAACATTCAGTACTTC
NA,TRBV11-2,TRBJ2-1,TRBD2,CASSLGLAGVGNEQFF,TGTGCCAGCAGCTTAGGACTAGCGGGAGTCGGGAATGAGCAGTTCTTC
NA,TRBV5-1,TRBJ1-6,NA,CASSLTGQDNSPLHF,TGCGCCAGCAGCTTGACGGGCCAGGATAATTCACCCCTCCACTTT